Presented here are 14 T cell receptor beta chains from one specimen sequenced in a study of CD8+CD57+ T cells in acquired aplastic anemia. Those patients picked for sequencing had displayed CD8+CD57+ cell expansion on flow cytometry. TCR beta VDJ combinations and CDR3 sequences were profiled from genomic DNA. TCRdb analysed the reads with MiXCR anew, one entry per CDR3 protein. The sample lists roughly 200,000 distinct CDR3 sequences; 63% were seen once. The specimen was sorted CD4+, CD8+, or CD8+CD57+ T cells (not recorded which) from PBMCs. These receptors all come from a human donor with aplastic anemia.

About this clonotype: This clone may be a read error of a much larger clone one base away. This chain joins TRBV12-5 and TRBJ2-1; D remains unclear. Between the trimmed V and J ends, which lost 2 bases and 8 bases, there was a span of 7 bases. The CDR3 contains 12 residues. CDR1 is LGHNT, CDR2 FRNRAP, per germline. CDR3 in DNA: TGTGCTAGTGGTTTGCTCCGAGATGAGCAGTTCTTC. This gives the protein CASGLLRDEQFF.

The chain links TRBV27 to TRBJ1-2; the D is unclear. V was trimmed by 3 bases and J by 5 bases, leaving 10 bases between them. This CDR3 spans 13 amino acids. Germline lookup yields CDR1 MNHEY and CDR2 SMNVEV (reference sequence). The CDR3 DNA sequence: TGTGCCAGCAGTTTGGGGTCCTATTATGGCTACACCTTC. Its protein product is CASSLGSYYGYTF.

In this sample, this clonotype turned up many times. The genes are TRBV13 and TRBJ2-5; TRBD2 matches 11 bases. CDR1 and CDR2 (germline): PRHDT, FYEKMQ (reference sequence). V was pared by 6 bases and J by 4 bases, with 7 bases of the junction left unmatched. The CDR3 consists of 15 residues. The CDR3, as DNA: TGTGCCAGCAGTGATAGCGGGGGGGCGTCAGAGACCCAGTACTTC. Its protein product is CASSDSGGASETQYF.

The gene calls are TRBV7-8 and TRBJ2-1; 7 bases agree with TRBD1. The CDR3 totals 14 residues. Germline values: CDR1 SGHVS, CDR2 FQNEAQ. V trimming: 1 base; J trimming: 7 bases; junction bases outside the gene matches: 4. The CDR3 reads CASSLGETGNEQFF. CDR3 DNA sequence: TGTGCCAGCAGCTTAGGGGAGACAGGGAATGAGCAGTTCTTC.

The V gene is TRBV2, the J gene TRBJ2-7; 7 bases match TRBD1. Germline loops: CDR1 SNHLY, CDR2 FYNNEI. CDR3 length: 13 amino acids. After removal of 7 bases from V and 0 bases from J, the junction contained 3 bases not matched to a gene. DNA of the CDR3: TGTGCCAGCAAAGGGGGCACCTCCTACGAGCAGTACTTC. Its protein is CASKGGTSYEQYF.

The chain joins TRBV10-3 to TRBJ1-3, with no clear D. Trimming pared 3 bases from V and 6 bases from J, leaving 9 bases between. Germline-derived CDR1 and CDR2 are ENHRY and SYGVKD. This CDR3 is 13 amino acids long. CDR3: CAISERAANTIYF. For the CDR3, the DNA is TGTGCCATCAGTGAAAGGGCGGCAAACACCATATATTTT.

The gene calls are TRBV7-9 and TRBJ2-7; D is ambiguous. Germline V lookup: CDR1 SEHNR, CDR2 FQNEAQ (reference sequence). This CDR3 spans 14 amino acids. The V end lost 2 bases, the J end lost 0 bases, and 8 bases lay between the germline ends. CDR3 sequence (DNA): TGTGCCAGCAGCTTAACGAAGAGCTCCTACGAGCAGTACTTC. As protein: CASSLTKSSYEQYF.

The chain combines TRBV7-3 with TRBJ2-5, with TRBD1 as a possible D gene (6 bases). Per the germline V gene, CDR1 is SGHTA and CDR2 is FQGTGA. V lost 4 bases, J lost 5 bases, and 17 bases lay in between. The CDR3 totals 15 residues. The CDR3, as DNA: TGTGCCAGCAGCTCCTACCCACAGGGTCCCGAGACCCAGTACTTC. Protein: CASSSYPQGPETQYF.

About this clonotype: A single base separates this from a much larger clone, so it may be a read error. The chain combines TRBV2 with TRBJ2-7; 7 bases align to TRBD1. The CDR3 has 16 residues. Germline CDR1 is SNHLY and CDR2 is FYNNEI. With 5 bases clipped from V and 3 bases from J, the junction kept 13 bases outside the gene matches. CDR3 nucleotides: TGTGCCAGCAGTTTTACCCGACAGGGTCGTCTCTACGAGCAGTACTTC. Its translation: CASSFTRQGRLYEQYF.

This clonotype was seen a handful of times. It may be a read error: a sequence one base away is much more abundant. The conserved closing phenylalanine or tryptophan is absent in this CDR3, likely reflecting a read error. This chain joins TRBV7-2 and TRBJ2-2; maybe TRBD2 (6 bases). The CDR3 length is 17 residues. Trimming pared 6 bases from V and 4 bases from J, leaving 21 bases between. Germline V gives CDR1 SGHTA, CDR2 FQGNSA. The DNA of the CDR3 is TGTGCCAGCAGTCTCGCCCGGGGAGGCGTGGGCACCGGGGAGCTGTTTTCT. This gives the protein CASSLARGGVGTGELFS.

As regards this clonotype: An end of the junction differs from the germline gene, which may be a read error. The J gene is TRBJ1-5, the V gene TRBV10-3; tentative D call: TRBD1 (5 bases). The CDR3 is made up of 13 amino acids. Germline V gene lookup returns CDR1 ENHRY and CDR2 SYGVKD. The CDR3 here is CAVRADSNQPQHF. DNA of the CDR3: TGTGCCGTCAGGGCAGATAGCAATCAGCCCCAGCATTTT.

The rearrangement joins TRBV2 to TRBJ2-7, with a weak D call TRBD1 (6 bases). Germline V lookup: CDR1 SNHLY, CDR2 FYNNEI. The CDR3 has 14 residues. V was pared by 3 bases and J by 1 base, with 10 bases between. CDR3 residues: CASSEQGNSYEQYF. The CDR3, as DNA: TGTGCCAGCAGTGAGCAGGGGAATTCCTACGAGCAGTACTTC.

As for this clonotype: The CDR3 does not end in the conserved phenylalanine or tryptophan, so this is likely a read error. No DNA is shown, since the ends of the CDR3 on it are uncertain; the CDR3 is the one TCRdb lists. The rearrangement links TRBV19 to TRBJ1-2; no check of the table's D call, TRBD1, against the DNA was made. The CDR3 has 11 residues if both end residues are counted. Germline V gene sequence: CDR1 LNHDA, CDR2 SQIVND (reference sequence). The CDR3 loop is CASRTVKTGHG.

The chain has TRBV24-1 and TRBJ2-5; D may correspond to TRBD1 or TRBD2 (5 bases each). The CDR3 length is 15 residues. CDR1 KGHDR and CDR2 SFDVKD come from the germline V gene. Trimming removed 1 base from V and 4 bases from J, with 12 bases in between. The CDR3, as DNA: TGTGCCACCAGTGATTTAAGAGGGGCAGGAGAGACCCAGTACTTC. Protein sequence: CATSDLRGAGETQYF.